This T cell receptor beta chain was documented in a study of HIV-infected patients and healthy controls. CDR3 length: 18 amino acids. Germline V gives CDR1 SGHRS, CDR2 YFSETQ. Trimming cost V 2 bases and J 5 bases; bases outside gene matches: 13. Study-wide findings and caveats: Compared with untreated HIV+ repertoires, healthy controls showed roughly threefold more distinct CDR3s and higher Shannon diversity.

All unsorted peripheral T cells were captured because whole blood was used without fractionation. Peripheral blood, 2 to 3 ml, was drawn for RNA extraction. Reverse transcription used around 500 ng RNA and constant-region primers for alpha and beta. Each of the alpha and beta chains got its own library through chain-specific third strand synthesis with indices. TCRdb re-analysed the 5' RACE reads in MiXCR, keeping a single row per CDR3 protein. The sample lists some 15,000 distinct CDR3 sequences, around 9.2% occurring once. This clonotype showed up many times. Its target is not known. This sequence joins TRBV5-1 and TRBJ2-2; 9 positions agree with TRBD1. The TCR comes from an adult in good health. Source material: blood. CDR3 residues: CASSFRQRGTGLTGELFF. CDR3 sequence (DNA): TGCGCCAGCAGCTTCCGACAACGGGGGACAGGGTTGACCGGGGAGCTGTTTTTT.